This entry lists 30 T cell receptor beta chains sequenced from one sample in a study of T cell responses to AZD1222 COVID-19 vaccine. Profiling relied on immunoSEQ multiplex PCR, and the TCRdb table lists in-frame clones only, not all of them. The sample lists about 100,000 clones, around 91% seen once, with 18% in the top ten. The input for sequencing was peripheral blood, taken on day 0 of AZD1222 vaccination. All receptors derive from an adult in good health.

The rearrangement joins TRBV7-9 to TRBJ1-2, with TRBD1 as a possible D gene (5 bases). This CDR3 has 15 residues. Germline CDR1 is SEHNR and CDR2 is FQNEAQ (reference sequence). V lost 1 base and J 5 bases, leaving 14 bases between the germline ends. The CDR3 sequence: CASSLVGASPYGYTF. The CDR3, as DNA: TGTGCCAGCAGCTTAGTAGGGGCGAGTCCGTATGGCTACACCTTC.

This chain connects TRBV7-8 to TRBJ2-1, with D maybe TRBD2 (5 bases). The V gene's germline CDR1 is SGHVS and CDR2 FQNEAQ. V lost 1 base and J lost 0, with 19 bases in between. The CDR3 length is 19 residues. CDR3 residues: CASSLVVGSGSSSYNEQFF. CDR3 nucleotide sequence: TGTGCCAGCAGCTTAGTTGTGGGTTCGGGGAGTAGCTCCTACAATGAGCAGTTCTTC.

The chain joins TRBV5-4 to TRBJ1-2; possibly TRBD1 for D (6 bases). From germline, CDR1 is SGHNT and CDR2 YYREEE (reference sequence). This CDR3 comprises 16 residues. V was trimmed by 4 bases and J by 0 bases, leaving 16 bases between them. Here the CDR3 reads CASSQGGFQANYGYTF. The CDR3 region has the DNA TGTGCCAGCAGCCAAGGGGGGTTTCAAGCTAACTATGGCTACACCTTC.

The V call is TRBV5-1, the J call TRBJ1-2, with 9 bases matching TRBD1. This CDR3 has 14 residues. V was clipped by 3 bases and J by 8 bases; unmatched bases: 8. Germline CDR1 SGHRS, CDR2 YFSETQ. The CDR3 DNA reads TGCGCCAGCAGCTCATATCTGACAGGGGGAGGCTACACCTTC. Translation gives CASSSYLTGGGYTF.

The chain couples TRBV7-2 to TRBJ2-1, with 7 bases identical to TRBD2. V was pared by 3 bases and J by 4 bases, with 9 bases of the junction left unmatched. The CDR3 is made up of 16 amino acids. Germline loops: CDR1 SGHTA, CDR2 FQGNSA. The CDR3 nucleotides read TGTGCCAGCAGCTTCTCATCAGTGGGGGGGTACAATGAGCAGTTCTTC. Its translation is CASSFSSVGGYNEQFF.

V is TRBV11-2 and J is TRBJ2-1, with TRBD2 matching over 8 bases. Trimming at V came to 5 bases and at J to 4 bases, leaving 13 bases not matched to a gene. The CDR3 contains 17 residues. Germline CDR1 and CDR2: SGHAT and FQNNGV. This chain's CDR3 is CASSPGLVGGPYNEQFF. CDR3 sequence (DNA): TGTGCCAGCAGCCCGGGACTAGTGGGGGGTCCTTACAATGAGCAGTTCTTC.

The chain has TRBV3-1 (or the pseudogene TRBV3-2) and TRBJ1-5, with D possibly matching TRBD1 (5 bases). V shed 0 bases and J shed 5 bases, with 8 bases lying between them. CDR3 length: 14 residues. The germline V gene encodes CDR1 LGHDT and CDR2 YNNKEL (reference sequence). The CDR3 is CASSQDFRDQPQHF. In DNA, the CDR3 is TGTGCCAGCAGCCAAGATTTCAGGGATCAGCCCCAGCATTTT.

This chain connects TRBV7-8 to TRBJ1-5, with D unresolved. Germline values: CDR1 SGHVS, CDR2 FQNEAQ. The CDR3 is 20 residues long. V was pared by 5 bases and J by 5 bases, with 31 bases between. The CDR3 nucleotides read TGTGCCAGCAGCCCCTTTAGGTCTGCGGTGTTTATAGTTGCTGATCAGCCCCAGCATTTT. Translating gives CASSPFRSAVFIVADQPQHF.

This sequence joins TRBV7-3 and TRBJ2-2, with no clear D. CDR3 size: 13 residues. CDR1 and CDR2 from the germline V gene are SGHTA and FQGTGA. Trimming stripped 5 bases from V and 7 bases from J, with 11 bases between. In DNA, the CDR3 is TGTGCCAGCAGCGTAAAATGGGGCGGGGAGCTGTTTTTT. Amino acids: CASSVKWGGELFF.

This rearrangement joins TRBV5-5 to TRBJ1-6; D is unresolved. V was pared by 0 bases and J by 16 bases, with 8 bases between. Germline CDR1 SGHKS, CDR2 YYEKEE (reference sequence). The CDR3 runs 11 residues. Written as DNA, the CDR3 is TGTGCCAGCAGCTTGGGTACAGTTCTCCACTTT. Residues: CASSLGTVLHF.

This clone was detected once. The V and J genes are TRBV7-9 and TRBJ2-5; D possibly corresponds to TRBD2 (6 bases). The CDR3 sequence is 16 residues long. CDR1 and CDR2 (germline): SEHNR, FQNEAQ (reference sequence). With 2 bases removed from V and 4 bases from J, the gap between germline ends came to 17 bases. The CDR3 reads CASSLWVGGRGETQYF. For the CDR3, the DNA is TGTGCCAGCAGCTTATGGGTCGGGGGAAGAGGAGAGACCCAGTACTTC.

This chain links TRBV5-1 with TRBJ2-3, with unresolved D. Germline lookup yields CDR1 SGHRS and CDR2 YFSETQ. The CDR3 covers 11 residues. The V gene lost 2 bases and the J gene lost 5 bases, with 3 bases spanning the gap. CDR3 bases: TGCGCCAGCAGCTTAGAAGATACGCAGTATTTT. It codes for CASSLEDTQYF.

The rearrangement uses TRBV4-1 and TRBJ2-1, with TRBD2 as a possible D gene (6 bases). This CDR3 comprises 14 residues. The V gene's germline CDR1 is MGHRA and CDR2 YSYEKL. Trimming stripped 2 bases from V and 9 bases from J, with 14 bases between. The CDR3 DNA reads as TGCGCCAGCAGCCAAAAGGGGAACGGGGGTGAGCAGTTCTTC. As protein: CASSQKGNGGEQFF.

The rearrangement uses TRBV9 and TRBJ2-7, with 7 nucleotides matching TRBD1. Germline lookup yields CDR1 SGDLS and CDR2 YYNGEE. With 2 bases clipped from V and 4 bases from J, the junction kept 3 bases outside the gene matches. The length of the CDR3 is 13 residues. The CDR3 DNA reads TGTGCCAGCAGCGTGAGACAGGGTTACGAGCAGTACTTC. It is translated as CASSVRQGYEQYF.

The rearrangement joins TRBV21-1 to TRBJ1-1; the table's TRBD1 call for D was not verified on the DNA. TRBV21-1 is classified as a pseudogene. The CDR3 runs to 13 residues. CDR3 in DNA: TGTGCCAGTCCAGGGGGCCTGAACACTGAAGCTTTCTTT. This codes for CASPGGLNTEAFF.

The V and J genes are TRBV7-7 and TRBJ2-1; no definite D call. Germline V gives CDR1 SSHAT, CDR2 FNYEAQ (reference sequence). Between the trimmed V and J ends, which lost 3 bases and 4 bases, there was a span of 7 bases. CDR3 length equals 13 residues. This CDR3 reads CASSLNGYNEQFF. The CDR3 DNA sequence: TGTGCCAGCAGCTTGAATGGATACAATGAGCAGTTCTTC.

Here the CDR3 DNA reads TGTGCCAGTAATACAGGGGGAGCTTTCTTT. Protein product: CASNTGGAFF. The V call is TRBV19, the J call TRBJ1-1; 8 bases fit TRBD1. V shed 7 bases and J 10 bases; nucleotides not matched to a gene: 2. CDR3 length equals 10 residues. Germline V gene lookup returns CDR1 LNHDA and CDR2 SQIVND (reference sequence). The full variable domain, rest sourced from reference TRBV19 and TRBJ1-1, is DGGITQSPKYLFRKEGQNVTLSCEQNLNHDAMYWYRQDPGQGLRLIYYSQIVNDFQKGDIAEGYSVSREKKESFPLTVTSAQKNPTAFYLCASNTGGAFFGQGTRLTVV.

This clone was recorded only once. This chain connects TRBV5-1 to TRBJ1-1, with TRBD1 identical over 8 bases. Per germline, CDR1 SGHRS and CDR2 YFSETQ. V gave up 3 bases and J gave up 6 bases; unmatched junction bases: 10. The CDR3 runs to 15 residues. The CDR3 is CASSSTGAGEAEAFF. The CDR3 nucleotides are TGCGCCAGCAGCTCGACAGGGGCAGGGGAAGCTGAAGCTTTCTTT.

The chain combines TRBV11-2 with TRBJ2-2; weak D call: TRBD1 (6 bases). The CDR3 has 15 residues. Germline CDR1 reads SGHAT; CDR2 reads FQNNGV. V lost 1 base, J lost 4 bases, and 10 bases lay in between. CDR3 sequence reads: CASSLVQGGTGELFF. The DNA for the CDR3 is TGTGCCAGCAGCTTAGTACAGGGCGGCACCGGGGAGCTGTTTTTT.

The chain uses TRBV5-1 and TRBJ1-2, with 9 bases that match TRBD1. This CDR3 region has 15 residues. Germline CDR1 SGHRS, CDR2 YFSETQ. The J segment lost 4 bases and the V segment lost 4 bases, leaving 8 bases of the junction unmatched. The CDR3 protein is CASSPMGQGGYGYTF. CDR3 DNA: TGCGCCAGCAGCCCCATGGGACAGGGTGGCTATGGCTACACCTTC. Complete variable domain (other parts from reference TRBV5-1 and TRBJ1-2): KAGVTQTPRYLIKTRGQQVTLSCSPISGHRSVSWYQQTPGQGLQFLFEYFSETQRNKGNFPGRFSGRQFSNSRSEMNVSTLELGDSALYLCASSPMGQGGYGYTFGSGTRLTVV.

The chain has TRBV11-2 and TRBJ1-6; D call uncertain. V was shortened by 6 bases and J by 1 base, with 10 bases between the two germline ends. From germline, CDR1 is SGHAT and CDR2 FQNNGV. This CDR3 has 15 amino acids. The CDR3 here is CASRTQGSYNSPLHF. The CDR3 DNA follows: TGTGCCAGCAGAACCCAAGGGTCCTATAATTCACCCCTCCACTTT.

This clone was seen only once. CDR3 sequence (DNA): TGTGCCAGCTCACCATCCGGAGATACGCAGTATTTT. Residues: CASSPSGDTQYF. This chain links TRBV18 with TRBJ2-3, with no clear D. V was trimmed by 2 bases and J by 5 bases, leaving 5 bases between them. CDR1 is KGHSH and CDR2 is LQKENI in the germline V gene. The CDR3 spans 12 residues.

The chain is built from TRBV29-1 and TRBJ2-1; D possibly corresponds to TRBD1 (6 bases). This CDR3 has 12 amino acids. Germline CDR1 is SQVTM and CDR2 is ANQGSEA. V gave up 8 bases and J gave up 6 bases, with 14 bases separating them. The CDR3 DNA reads TGCAGCATGGGCAGGGGCCCCAATGAGCAGTTCTTC. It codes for CSMGRGPNEQFF.

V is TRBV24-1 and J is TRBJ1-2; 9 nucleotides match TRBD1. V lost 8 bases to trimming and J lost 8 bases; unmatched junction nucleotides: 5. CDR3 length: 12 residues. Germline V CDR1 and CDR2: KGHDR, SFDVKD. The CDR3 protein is CATTGTGRGYTF. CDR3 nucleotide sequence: TGTGCCACCACCGGGACAGGGCGAGGCTACACCTTC.

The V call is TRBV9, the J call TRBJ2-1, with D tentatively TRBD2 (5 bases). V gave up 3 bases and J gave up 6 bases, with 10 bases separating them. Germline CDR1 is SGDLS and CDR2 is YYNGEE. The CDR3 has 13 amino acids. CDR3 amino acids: CASSEGTSNEQFF. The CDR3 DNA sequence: TGTGCCAGCAGCGAGGGCACTAGCAATGAGCAGTTCTTC. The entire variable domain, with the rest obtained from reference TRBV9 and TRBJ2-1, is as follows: DSGVTQTPKHLITATGQRVTLRCSPRSGDLSVYWYQQSLDQGLQFLIQYYNGEERAKGNILERFSAQQFPDLHSELNLSSLELGDSALYFCASSEGTSNEQFFGPGTRLTVL.

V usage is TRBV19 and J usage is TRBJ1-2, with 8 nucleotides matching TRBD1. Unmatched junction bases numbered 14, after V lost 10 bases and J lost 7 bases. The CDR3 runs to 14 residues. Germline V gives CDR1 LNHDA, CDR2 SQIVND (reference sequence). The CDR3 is CATSPPDRDIGYTF. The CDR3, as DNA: TGTGCCACCTCCCCGCCGGACAGGGATATTGGCTACACCTTC.

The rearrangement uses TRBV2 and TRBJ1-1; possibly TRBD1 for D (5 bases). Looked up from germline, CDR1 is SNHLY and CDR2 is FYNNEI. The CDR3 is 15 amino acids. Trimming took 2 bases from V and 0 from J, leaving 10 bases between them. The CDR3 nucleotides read TGTGCCAGCAGTGAACCGGCAGGGCTGAACACTGAAGCTTTCTTT. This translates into CASSEPAGLNTEAFF.

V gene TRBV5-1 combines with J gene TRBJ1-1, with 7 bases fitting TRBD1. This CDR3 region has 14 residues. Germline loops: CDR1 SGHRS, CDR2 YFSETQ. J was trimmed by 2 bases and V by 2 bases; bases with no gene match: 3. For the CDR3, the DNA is TGCGCCAGCAGCTTTGGGACAGATAACACTGAAGCTTTCTTT. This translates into CASSFGTDNTEAFF.

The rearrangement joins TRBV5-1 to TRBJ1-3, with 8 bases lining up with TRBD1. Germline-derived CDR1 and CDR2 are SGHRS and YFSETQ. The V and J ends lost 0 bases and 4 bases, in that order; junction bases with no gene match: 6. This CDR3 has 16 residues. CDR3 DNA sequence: TGCGCCAGCAGCTTGGCCCAGGGGGCGTCGGGAAACACCATATATTTT. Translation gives CASSLAQGASGNTIYF. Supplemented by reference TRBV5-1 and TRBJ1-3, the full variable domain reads KAGVTQTPRYLIKTRGQQVTLSCSPISGHRSVSWYQQTPGQGLQFLFEYFSETQRNKGNFPGRFSGRQFSNSRSEMNVSTLELGDSALYLCASSLAQGASGNTIYFGEGSWLTVV.

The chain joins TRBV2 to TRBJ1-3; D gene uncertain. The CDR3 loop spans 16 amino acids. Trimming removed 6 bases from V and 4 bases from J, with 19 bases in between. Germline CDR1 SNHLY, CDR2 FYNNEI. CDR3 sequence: CASSQTRSSLGNTIYF. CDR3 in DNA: TGTGCCAGCAGCCAGACCCGCTCCTCATTGGGAAACACCATATATTTT.